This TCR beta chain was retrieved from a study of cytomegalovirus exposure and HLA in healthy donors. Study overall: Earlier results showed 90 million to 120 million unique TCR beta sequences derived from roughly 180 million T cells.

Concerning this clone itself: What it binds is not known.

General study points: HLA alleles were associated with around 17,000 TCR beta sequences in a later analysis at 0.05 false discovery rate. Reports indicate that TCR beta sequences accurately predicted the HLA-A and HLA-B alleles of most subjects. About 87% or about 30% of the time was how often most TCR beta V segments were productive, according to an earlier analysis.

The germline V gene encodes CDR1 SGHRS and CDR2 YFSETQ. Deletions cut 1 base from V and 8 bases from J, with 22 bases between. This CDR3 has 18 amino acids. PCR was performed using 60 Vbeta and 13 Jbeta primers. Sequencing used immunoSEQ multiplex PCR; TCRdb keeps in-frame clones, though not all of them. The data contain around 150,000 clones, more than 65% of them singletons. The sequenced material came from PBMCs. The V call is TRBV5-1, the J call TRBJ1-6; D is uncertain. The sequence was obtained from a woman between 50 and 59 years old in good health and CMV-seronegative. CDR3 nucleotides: TGCGCCAGCAGCTTGAGTGGATTGGGAGGTGGAGGAGATTCACCCCTCCACTTT. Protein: CASSLSGLGGGGDSPLHF.